This T cell receptor (beta chain) is from a study of blood T cells in healthy people across ages. The second PCR ran roughly 6 to 11 cycles with a sample-barcoded 5' primer and J-beta primers. Every molecule of cDNA carried a tag from a template-switch adaptor with 12 random nucleotides. Sequencing yielded, for each sample, at least 3 million paired-end reads carrying CDR3. TCRdb redid the calling of the 5' RACE reads with MiXCR, one entry per CDR3 protein. The sample holds more than 700,000 distinct CDR3 sequences; about half are singletons and the top ten take about a sixth. Extraction of total RNA produced a minimum of 5 micrograms from each sample. The V gene lost 4 bases and the J gene lost 5 bases, with 11 bases spanning the gap. Per the germline V gene, CDR1 is MNHEY and CDR2 is SMNVEV (reference sequence). This CDR3 is 13 amino acids long.

The V and J genes are TRBV27 and TRBJ2-5; D remains ambiguous. This clonotype was sampled from a man at least 80 years old in good health. The sequenced material came from blood. CDR3 protein: CASSSTAKETQYF. The CDR3 nucleotides read TGTGCCAGCAGTTCAACGGCCAAGGAGACCCAGTACTTC.